The clone carrying this T cell receptor (beta chain) was counted a few times. Its antigen is undetermined. UMIs and a universal primer site were added when TCR cDNA was made by 5'RACE template switching. TCRdb passed the 5' RACE reads through MiXCR, listing each CDR3 protein once. The table records 500,000 to 700,000 distinct CDR3 sequences, over 15% of them present only once. These data belong to a study of T cells after yellow fever vaccination. Overall study findings and caveats: Post-booster repertoires again held most primary-vaccination clones (about 95% CD4, roughly 90% CD8). Weaker overall, the secondary response nonetheless peaked faster (day 5 versus 15).

J gave up 0 bases and V 7 bases, and 6 bases lay outside the gene matches. The CDR3 is 15 amino acids. Germline V lookup: CDR1 ENHRY, CDR2 SYGVKD. The sequence derives from a young man who received the YFV17D yellow fever vaccine. The gene calls are TRBV10-3 and TRBJ2-3; 8 bases agree with TRBD2. The material was PBMCs, obtained 15 days after the yellow fever booster vaccination. DNA for the CDR3: TGTGCCATCACCTCTAGCGGGCCTAGCACAGATACGCAGTATTTT. Its protein product is CAITSSGPSTDTQYF.